This is a list of T cell receptor beta chains from one sample in a study of T cell responses to AZD1222 COVID-19 vaccine. TCRdb keeps only in-frame clones here, not all; method: immunoSEQ multiplex PCR. The sample carries around 180,000 clones, 90% recorded once. The sequencing used peripheral blood, collected on day 0 of AZD1222 vaccination. The receptors here all came from an adult in good health. The CDR3 runs from the conserved cysteine through the conserved F or W. D genes are given only for firm matches. Expanded clones get a size class; other rows say once, few or many, or leave the size out.

D gene	V gene	clone size	J gene	CDR3 DNA	CDR3 protein
-	TRBV14	once	TRBJ2-7	TGTGCCAGCAGCCAAGACCAGATCAGGGAGCAGTACTTC	CASSQDQIREQYF
-	TRBV6-5	-	TRBJ1-2	TGTGCCAGCACGACAGGTGTCAAGGATGGCTACACCTTC	CASTTGVKDGYTF
-	TRBV30	few	TRBJ1-5	TGTGCCTGGTCAAGGGGAGGGAACAATCAGCCCCAGCATTTT	CAWSRGGNNQPQHF
-	TRBV28	-	TRBJ2-1	TGTGCCAGCAGTCGTGGACCCCTCAATGAGCAGTTCTTC	CASSRGPLNEQFF
-	TRBV28	-	TRBJ1-5	TGTGCCAGCAGTTTAAATTCGGAGCCCCAGCATTTT	CASSLNSEPQHF
-	TRBV10-3	few	TRBJ1-2	TGTGCCATCAGTGTAACCCGACAGGCTGATAACTATGGCTACACCTTC	CAISVTRQADNYGYTF
-	TRBV6-5	-	TRBJ1-2	TGTGCCAGTCCTAGGCGGTCTGATGGCTACACCTTC	CASPRRSDGYTF
TRBD1	TRBV23-1	-	TRBJ2-5	TGCGCCAGCAGTACAGGGGATCAAGAGACCCAGTACTTC	CASSTGDQETQYF
-	TRBV27	-	TRBJ1-6	TGTGCCAGCAGTTATTTCGACATCTATAATTCACCCCTCCACTTT	CASSYFDIYNSPLHF
TRBD1	TRBV6-5	-	TRBJ1-6	TGTGCCAGCAGTTACTCCGGGGGACAGCTTAATTCACCCCTCCACTTT	CASSYSGGQLNSPLHF
-	TRBV9	-	TRBJ2-4	TGTGCCAGCAGCGGACGGTCCAGGGGAGTAGCGGAGGCCAAAAACATTCAGTACTTC	CASSGRSRGVAEAKNIQYF
-	TRBV10-1	-	TRBJ2-7	TGCGCCAGCAGTGAGTCGGGGCGGTCCTACGAGCAGTACTTC	CASSESGRSYEQYF
-	TRBV2	-	TRBJ1-4	TGTGCCAGCACCAGAATTGAAAAACTGTTTTTT	CASTRIEKLFF